Shown below are 15 T cell receptor beta chains from a single sample sequenced in a study of cytomegalovirus exposure and HLA in healthy donors. 13 Jbeta primers and 60 Vbeta primers were used for the PCR. Some clones are missing from TCRdb's copy, which holds only in-frame ones; the method was immunoSEQ multiplex PCR. Among around 150,000 clones, 60% to 70% were seen once, and the ten largest hold approximately 7%. Sequencing used PBMCs. The source of these receptors is a woman aged 55-69 years in good health and CMV-seropositive.

The genes are TRBV5-1 and TRBJ2-1; maybe TRBD2 (6 bases). This CDR3 has 15 residues. V was cut by 5 bases and J by 1 base, with 13 bases left in between. The V gene's germline CDR1 is SGHRS and CDR2 YFSETQ. CDR3 sequence: CASSPGVGSYNEQFF. As DNA, the CDR3 is TGCGCCAGCAGTCCGGGAGTTGGGTCCTACAATGAGCAGTTCTTC.

This clone has only a few counts. This chain links TRBV4-3 with TRBJ2-3; 11 nucleotides agree with TRBD2. V lost 4 bases and J lost 2; bases outside the gene matches: 5. CDR1 LGHNA and CDR2 YSLEER come from the germline V gene. This CDR3 has 16 amino acids. CDR3 protein: CASSPLAGGVTDTQYF. CDR3 in DNA: TGCGCCAGCAGCCCCTTAGCGGGAGGGGTCACAGATACGCAGTATTTT.

This rearrangement joins TRBV9 to TRBJ2-5; 11 nucleotides match TRBD1. Germline CDR1 is SGDLS and CDR2 is YYNGEE. Trimming removed 0 bases from V and 4 bases from J; junction bases left unmatched: 2. This CDR3 is built from 15 residues. This CDR3 is CASSVEGTGGETQYF. In DNA, the CDR3 is TGTGCCAGCAGCGTAGAGGGGACAGGGGGAGAGACCCAGTACTTC.

The chain uses TRBV30 and TRBJ1-1, with 8 bases that match TRBD1. The CDR3 is 14 amino acids. Germline CDR1 and CDR2: GTSNPN and SVGIG (reference sequence). V lost 5 bases to trimming and J lost 0 bases; unmatched junction nucleotides: 5. CDR3 in amino acids: CAWARTGMNTEAFF. Written as DNA, the CDR3 is TGTGCCTGGGCTAGGACAGGGATGAACACTGAAGCTTTCTTT.

The chain links TRBV28 to TRBJ2-5; TRBD2 might be the D (5 bases). The CDR3 sequence is 11 residues long. Between the trimmed V and J ends, which lost 5 bases and 12 bases, there was a span of 13 bases. CDR1 and CDR2 from the germline V gene are MDHEN and SYDVKM. CDR3 DNA sequence: TGTGCCAGCAGTGCCCGGACTGGGGAGTACTTC. Translation gives CASSARTGEYF.

V is TRBV29-1 and J is TRBJ2-1; D may correspond to TRBD1 or TRBD2 (10 bases each). V lost 6 bases, J lost 8 bases, and 29 bases lay in between. Per the germline V gene, CDR1 is SQVTM and CDR2 is ANQGSEA. The length of the CDR3 is 17 residues. CDR3 DNA sequence: TGCAGCGTAGATGACAGGGGGCGCAGCGGGAGGGGGGATGAGCAGTTCTTC. It translates to CSVDDRGRSGRGDEQFF.

The chain recombines TRBV7-7 with TRBJ2-2; weak D call: TRBD1 (7 bases). V dropped 6 bases and J dropped 5 bases, with 13 bases sitting between them. The CDR3 is 14 residues long. In germline, CDR1 is SSHAT, CDR2 FNYEAQ (reference sequence). This chain's CDR3 is CASSGQGGTGELFF. The CDR3 region has the DNA TGTGCCAGCAGTGGGCAGGGGGGAACCGGGGAGCTGTTTTTT.

The chain is built from TRBV4-3 and TRBJ2-1; TRBD2 aligns across 11 bases. The V gene's germline CDR1 is LGHNA and CDR2 YSLEER. The ends lost 3 bases at V and 2 bases at J; junction bases unmatched: 3. CDR3 length equals 16 residues. The CDR3 DNA is TGCGCCAGCAGCCACCCGGGACTAGCGGCCTACAATGAGCAGTTCTTC. It specifies CASSHPGLAAYNEQFF.

The chain uses TRBV4-3 and TRBJ2-5, with D possibly TRBD2 on 6 matching bases. The CDR3 is 16 residues long. In germline, CDR1 is LGHNA, CDR2 YSLEER. Trimming cost V 0 bases and J 5 bases, with 16 bases left between them. This chain's CDR3 is CASSQDFQGGGETQYF. The CDR3 bases are TGCGCCAGCAGCCAAGATTTCCAGGGTGGGGGGGAGACCCAGTACTTC.

The V call is TRBV30, the J call TRBJ1-4; no clear D. The germline V gene encodes CDR1 GTSNPN and CDR2 SVGIG (reference sequence). CDR3 size: 16 residues. Trimming cost V 0 bases and J 4 bases, with 15 bases left between them. Here the CDR3 DNA reads TGTGCCTGGAGTGTACTATGGTTCAGCGTTAATGAAAAACTGTTTTTT. Protein: CAWSVLWFSVNEKLFF.

The rearrangement links TRBV2 to TRBJ2-3; 8 positions agree with TRBD2. The CDR3 has 15 residues. J gave up 5 bases and V 11 bases, and 15 bases lay outside the gene matches. The V gene's germline CDR1 is SNHLY and CDR2 FYNNEI. CDR3 amino acids: CAGDKRETAGDTQYF. The CDR3 nucleotides are TGTGCCGGAGATAAGCGGGAGACAGCCGGAGATACGCAGTATTTT. Filled out from reference TRBV2 and TRBJ2-3, the complete variable domain reads EPEVTQTPSHQVTQMGQEVILRCVPISNHLYFYWYRQILGQKVEFLVSFYNNEISEKSEIFDDQFSVERPDGSNFTLKIRSTKLEDSAMYFCAGDKRETAGDTQYFGPGTRLTVL.

This clone appeared a few times. In nucleotides, the CDR3 is TGTGCCAGCAGTGAATTTGGGCCGCGGGACTATGGCTACACCTTC. It codes for CASSEFGPRDYGYTF. This sequence joins TRBV25-1 and TRBJ1-2, with D hard to call. Germline assignment: CDR1 MGHDK and CDR2 SYGVNS. This CDR3 region has 15 residues. The V gene lost 1 base and the J gene lost 3 bases, with 12 bases spanning the gap.

As DNA, the CDR3 is TGTGCCAGCAGTTACGACAGCAACTCCTACGAGCAGTACTTC. Amino acids: CASSYDSNSYEQYF. The V call is TRBV6-5, the J call TRBJ2-7, with D possibly being TRBD1 (5 bases). Deletions cut 2 bases from V and 0 bases from J, with 8 bases between. Germline V CDR1 and CDR2: MNHEY, SVGAGI. The CDR3 is made up of 14 amino acids.

The chain uses TRBV4-2 and TRBJ1-1; perhaps TRBD1 as D (6 bases). Trimming shortened V by 0 bases and J by 0 bases, and 8 bases separated the two germline ends. The CDR3 spans 15 residues. CDR1 and CDR2 (germline): LGHNA, YNFKEQ. The CDR3 DNA reads as TGTGCCAGCAGCCAAGAGGCAGGGGTGAACACTGAAGCTTTCTTT. It yields the protein CASSQEAGVNTEAFF.

The sample holds a few counts of this clone. The CDR3: CASSYYRDSNYGYTF. The CDR3 DNA sequence: TGTGCCAGCAGCTACTACCGGGACAGCAACTATGGCTACACCTTC. The V call is TRBV13, the J call TRBJ1-2, with 7 nucleotides matching TRBD1. Unmatched junction bases numbered 7, after V lost 4 bases and J lost 2 bases. Germline CDR1 is PRHDT and CDR2 is FYEKMQ (reference sequence). This CDR3 region has 15 residues.